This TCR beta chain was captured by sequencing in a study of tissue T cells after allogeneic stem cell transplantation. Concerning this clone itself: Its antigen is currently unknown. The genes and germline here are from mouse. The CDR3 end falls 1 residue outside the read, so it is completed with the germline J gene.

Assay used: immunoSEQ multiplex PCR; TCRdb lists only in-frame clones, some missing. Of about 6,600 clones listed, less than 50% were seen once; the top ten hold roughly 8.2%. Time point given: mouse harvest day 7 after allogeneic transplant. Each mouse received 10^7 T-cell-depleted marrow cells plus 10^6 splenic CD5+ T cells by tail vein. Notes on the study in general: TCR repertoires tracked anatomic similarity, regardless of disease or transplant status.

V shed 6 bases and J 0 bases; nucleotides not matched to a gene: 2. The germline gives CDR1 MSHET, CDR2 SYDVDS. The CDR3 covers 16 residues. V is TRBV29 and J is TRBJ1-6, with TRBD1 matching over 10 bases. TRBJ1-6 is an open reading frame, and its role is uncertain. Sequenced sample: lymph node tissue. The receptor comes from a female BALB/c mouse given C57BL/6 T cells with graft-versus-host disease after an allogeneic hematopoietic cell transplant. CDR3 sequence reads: CASRTGGPSYNSPLYF. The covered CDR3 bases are TGTGCTAGCAGGACAGGGGGCCCTTCCTATAATTCGCCCCTCTAC.